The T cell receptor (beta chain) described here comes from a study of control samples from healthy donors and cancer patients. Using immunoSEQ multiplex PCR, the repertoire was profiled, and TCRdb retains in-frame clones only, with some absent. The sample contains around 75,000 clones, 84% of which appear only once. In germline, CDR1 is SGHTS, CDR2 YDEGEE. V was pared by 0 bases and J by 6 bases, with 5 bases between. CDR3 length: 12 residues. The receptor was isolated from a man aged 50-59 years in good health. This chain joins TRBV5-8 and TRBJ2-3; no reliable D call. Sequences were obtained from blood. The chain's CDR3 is CASSLAVDTQYF. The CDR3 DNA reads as TGTGCCAGCAGCTTGGCGGTGGATACGCAGTATTTT. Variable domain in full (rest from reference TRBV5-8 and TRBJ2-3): EAGVTQSPTHLIKTRGQQATLRCSPISGHTSVYWYQQALGLGLQFLLWYDEGEERNRGNFPPRFSGRQFPNYSSELNVNALELEDSALYLCASSLAVDTQYFGPGTRLTVL.